This note documents a single T cell receptor (beta chain) sequence. Its specificity is unknown. Clones were sequenced by immunoSEQ multiplex PCR, and TCRdb holds only the in-frame ones, with some missing. Of under 50,000 clones in the sample, around 80% were seen once. The entry originates in a study of T cell responses to AZD1222 COVID-19 vaccine. The CDR3 length is 14 residues. Germline assignment: CDR1 KGHSH and CDR2 LQKENI. V dropped 1 base and J dropped 1 base, with 7 bases sitting between them. The study's findings and limits: The breadth and depth of Spike-specific TCRs increased once two AZD1222 doses had been given.

The genes are TRBV18 and TRBJ1-1, with no clear D. Sequenced material: peripheral blood, taken 28 days after the second dose of the MenACWY control vaccine. This receptor was obtained from an adult who received the MenACWY meningococcal vaccine as a control. This chain's CDR3 is CASSPLPSNTEAFF. The CDR3 nucleotides are TGTGCCAGCTCACCACTTCCCTCGAACACTGAAGCTTTCTTT.